This TCR beta chain was obtained from a study of CD8 T cells in Susac syndrome. Note on this clonotype: The antigen is unknown.

From blood CD8+ and CD4+ T cells, TCR beta sequences were generated. The V and J ends lost 2 bases and 7 bases, in that order; junction bases with no gene match: 9. CDR1 and CDR2 (germline): SGHTA, FQGTGA. This CDR3 has 16 amino acids. RNA was extracted with the RNeasy kit, and a quantity of about 0.45 to 1 ug was reverse transcribed using random hexamers. Coverage of TCR beta CDR3 amplification by immunoSEQ multiplex PCR extended to 54 Vbeta and 13 Jbeta. TCRdb itself ran the immunoSEQ multiplex PCR reads through MiXCR, one entry per CDR3 protein. The table has 250,000 to 300,000 distinct CDR3 sequences, roughly 85% seen once. Study-wide results and limits: TCR sequencing and HLA analysis covered a relatively small number of individuals.

The sample consisted of CD8+ T cells from PBMCs. The rearrangement joins TRBV7-3 to TRBJ2-2; 8 bases match TRBD2. The sequence was obtained from a human donor with multiple sclerosis. The CDR3 is CASSLSREGRRGELFF. CDR3 nucleotide sequence: TGTGCCAGCAGCTTATCCCGGGAGGGCCGACGCGGGGAGCTGTTTTTT.